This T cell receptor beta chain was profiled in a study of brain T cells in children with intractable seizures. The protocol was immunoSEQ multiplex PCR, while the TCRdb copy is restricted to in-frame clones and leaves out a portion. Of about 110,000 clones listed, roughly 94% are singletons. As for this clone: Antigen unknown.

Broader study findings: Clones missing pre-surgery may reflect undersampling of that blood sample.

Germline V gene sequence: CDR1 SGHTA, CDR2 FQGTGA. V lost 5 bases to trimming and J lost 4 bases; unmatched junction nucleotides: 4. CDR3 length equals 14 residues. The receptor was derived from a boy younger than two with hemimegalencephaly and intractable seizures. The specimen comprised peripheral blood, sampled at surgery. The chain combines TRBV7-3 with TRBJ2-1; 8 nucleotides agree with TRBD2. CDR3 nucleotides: TGTGCCAGCAGCCAAGCGGGAGCTTACAATGAGCAGTTCTTC. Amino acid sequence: CASSQAGAYNEQFF.